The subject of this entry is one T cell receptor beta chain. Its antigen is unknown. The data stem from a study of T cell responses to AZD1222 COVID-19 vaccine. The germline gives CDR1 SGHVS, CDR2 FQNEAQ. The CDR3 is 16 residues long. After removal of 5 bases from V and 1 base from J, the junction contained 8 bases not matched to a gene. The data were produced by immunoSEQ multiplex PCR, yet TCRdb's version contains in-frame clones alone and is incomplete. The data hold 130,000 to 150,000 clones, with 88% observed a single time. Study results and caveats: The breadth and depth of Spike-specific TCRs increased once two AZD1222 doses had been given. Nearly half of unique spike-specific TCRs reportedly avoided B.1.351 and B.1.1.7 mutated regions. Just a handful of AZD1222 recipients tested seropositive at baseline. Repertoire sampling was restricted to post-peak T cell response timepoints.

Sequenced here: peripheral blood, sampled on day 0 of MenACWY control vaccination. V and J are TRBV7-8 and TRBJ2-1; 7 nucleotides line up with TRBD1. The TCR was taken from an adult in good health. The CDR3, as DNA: TGTGCCAGCAGCGGAAACACAGGGGTTTCCTACAATGAGCAGTTCTTC. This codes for CASSGNTGVSYNEQFF.